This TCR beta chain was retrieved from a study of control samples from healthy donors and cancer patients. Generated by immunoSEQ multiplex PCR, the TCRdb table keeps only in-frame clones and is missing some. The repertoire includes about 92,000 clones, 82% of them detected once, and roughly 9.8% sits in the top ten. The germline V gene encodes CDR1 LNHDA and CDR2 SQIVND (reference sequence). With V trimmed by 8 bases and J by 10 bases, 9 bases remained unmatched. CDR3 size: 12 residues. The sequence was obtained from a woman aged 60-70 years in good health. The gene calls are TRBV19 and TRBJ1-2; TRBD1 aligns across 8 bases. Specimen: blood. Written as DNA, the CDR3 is TGTGCCAGTGCCGGACAGGGCGAATTCTACACCTTC. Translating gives CASAGQGEFYTF.